The 28 T cell receptor beta chains listed next were all sequenced from one sample in a study of blood T cell repertoires in COVID-19. Assay: immunoSEQ multiplex PCR; the TCRdb copy retains only in-frame clones and omits some. This sample carries under 300,000 clones, approximately 87% of them seen once, and the ten largest clones take less than 6%. Sample: peripheral blood. The receptors come from a man aged 55 to 70 who had recovered from COVID-19.

The chain uses TRBV27 and TRBJ2-5; D is perhaps TRBD2 (6 bases). The CDR3 has 16 residues. The V and J ends lost 3 bases and 4 bases respectively, with 18 bases between them. Germline values: CDR1 MNHEY, CDR2 SMNVEV (reference sequence). CDR3 nucleotide sequence: TGTGCCAGCAGTTTGGAGGGCAGGGACCGCCTAGAGACCCAGTACTTC. Translation: CASSLEGRDRLETQYF.

The chain has TRBV5-4 and TRBJ1-6; unclear D gene. The germline V and J ends were trimmed by 0 bases and 6 bases, with 7 bases remaining between them. The V gene's germline CDR1 is SGHNT and CDR2 YYREEE (reference sequence). The CDR3 runs 14 residues. DNA of the CDR3: TGTGCCAGCAGCTTGGCCCTCAGTAATTCACCCCTCCACTTT. This translates into CASSLALSNSPLHF.

The chain recombines TRBV21-1 with TRBJ1-2. TRBV21-1 is designated a pseudogene. The CDR3 loop spans 14 amino acids. CDR3 bases: TGTGCCAGCAGCAAAGCGCGGGGGGCGTATGGCTACACCTTC. This encodes CASSKARGAYGYTF.

This clone was found once. The genes are TRBV7-2 and TRBJ2-1, with D perhaps TRBD2 (7 bases). The CDR3 loop spans 14 amino acids. V dropped 8 bases and J dropped 0 bases, with 11 bases sitting between them. Germline CDR1 reads SGHTA; CDR2 reads FQGNSA. DNA for the CDR3: TGTGCCAGCGGACGGGGGGCCTCCTACAATGAGCAGTTCTTC. Encoded protein: CASGRGASYNEQFF.

The chain joins TRBV5-1 to TRBJ2-7; the match to TRBD2 covers 9 bases. Trimming removed 2 bases from V and 5 bases from J; junction bases left unmatched: 5. CDR1 and CDR2 from the germline V gene are SGHRS and YFSETQ. This CDR3 is built from 14 residues. CDR3 nucleotide sequence: TGCGCCAGCAGCTTAGGACTAGCGAGGAACGAGCAGTACTTC. This sequence encodes CASSLGLARNEQYF.

This chain connects TRBV29-1 to TRBJ2-1, with D possibly matching TRBD2 (9 bases). Trimming pared 5 bases from V and 6 bases from J, leaving 23 bases between. There are 16 residues in the CDR3. Germline loops: CDR1 SQVTM, CDR2 ANQGSEA. The CDR3 spells CSVHRGSGRKANEQFF. CDR3 DNA sequence: TGCAGCGTTCACAGGGGGAGCGGGAGGAAGGCCAATGAGCAGTTCTTC.

V is TRBV11-2 and J is TRBJ2-5; 11 bases line up with TRBD2. V lost 1 base and J lost 2; bases outside the gene matches: 3. The CDR3 totals 16 residues. Germline assignment: CDR1 SGHAT and CDR2 FQNNGV. The CDR3 loop reads CASSLALAGGQETQYF. In nucleotides, the CDR3 is TGTGCCAGCAGCTTAGCGCTAGCGGGGGGTCAAGAGACCCAGTACTTC.

The chain recombines TRBV3-1 (or the pseudogene TRBV3-2) with TRBJ2-5, with TRBD2 matching 15 bases. V lost 4 bases, J lost 8 bases, and 2 bases stayed unmatched. Germline CDR1 LGHDT, CDR2 YNNKEL (reference sequence). The CDR3 length is 14 residues. The CDR3 spells CASSPGLAGGTQYF. For the CDR3, the DNA is TGTGCCAGCAGCCCGGGACTAGCGGGAGGTACCCAGTACTTC.

This clone was observed a handful of times. The chain carries TRBV5-4 and TRBJ2-3; TRBD2 agrees at 9 bases. Germline loops: CDR1 SGHNT, CDR2 YYREEE (reference sequence). The V gene end was trimmed by 0 bases and the J gene end by 4 bases; junction bases not matched to a gene: 6. The CDR3 runs to 16 residues. CDR3 sequence (DNA): TGTGCCAGCAGCTTGGGTGCGGGGGGGCGATCAGATACGCAGTATTTT. Its translation: CASSLGAGGRSDTQYF.

This clone was seen just once. The chain links TRBV5-1 to TRBJ2-5; D is possibly TRBD1 (6 bases). V gave up 2 bases and J gave up 5 bases, with 16 bases separating them. This CDR3 comprises 15 residues. The germline V gene encodes CDR1 SGHRS and CDR2 YFSETQ. The CDR3: CASSFSLRGQETQYF. In DNA, the CDR3 is TGCGCCAGCAGCTTTAGCCTCAGGGGCCAGGAGACCCAGTACTTC.

This chain uses TRBV19 with TRBJ2-1, with D perhaps matching TRBD1 (6 bases). V lost 7 bases, J lost 7 bases, and 17 bases lay in between. The CDR3 has 14 amino acids. Germline lookup yields CDR1 LNHDA and CDR2 SQIVND (reference sequence). This chain's CDR3 is CASNDRRRVNEQFF. Written as DNA, the CDR3 is TGTGCCAGTAATGACAGGCGTCGCGTTAATGAGCAGTTCTTC.

The V gene is TRBV30, the J gene TRBJ1-1; D is unresolved. The germline CDR1 and CDR2 sequences are GTSNPN and SVGIG (reference sequence). The CDR3 consists of 13 residues. V lost 0 bases, J lost 0 bases, and 5 bases lay in between. The CDR3 sequence: CAWSVTLNTEAFF. CDR3 in DNA: TGTGCCTGGAGTGTGACATTGAACACTGAAGCTTTCTTT. The full variable domain, with the rest looked up from reference TRBV30 and TRBJ1-1, is SQTIHQWPATLVQPVGSPLSLECTVEGTSNPNLYWYRQAAGRGLQLLFYSVGIGQISSEVPQNLSASRPQDRQFILSSKKLLLSDSGFYLCAWSVTLNTEAFFGQGTRLTVV.

This clone occurred a few times. The J gene is TRBJ2-2, the V gene TRBV11-3; TRBD1 agrees at 7 bases. The CDR3 length is 17 residues. Germline lookup yields CDR1 SGHNT and CDR2 YENEEA. Trimming removed 1 base from V and 0 bases from J; junction bases left unmatched: 5. CDR3 nucleotide sequence: TGTGCCAGCAGCTTAGGGACAGGTCGCGCGAACACCGGGGAGCTGTTTTTT. It specifies CASSLGTGRANTGELFF.

This clone appeared a single time. This rearrangement joins TRBV15 to TRBJ2-7, with D maybe TRBD1 (5 bases). V gave up 4 bases and J gave up 3 bases, with 10 bases separating them. The CDR3 is 13 residues long. Germline CDR1 is LNHNV and CDR2 is YYDKDF (reference sequence). The CDR3 sequence is CATSNQGGYEQYF. CDR3 in DNA: TGTGCCACCAGCAATCAGGGCGGCTACGAGCAGTACTTC.

The rearrangement links TRBV5-3 to TRBJ2-2; a weak D match, TRBD1 (5 bases). TRBV5-3 falls under the ORF class, with uncertain function. V was pared by 6 bases and J by 7 bases, with 16 bases between. This CDR3 is built from 14 residues. The CDR3 sequence: CARNLSGWGGELFF. The CDR3 bases are TGTGCCAGAAACCTTTCAGGGTGGGGCGGGGAGCTGTTTTTT.

This clone was seen a single time. The chain links TRBV3-1 (or the pseudogene TRBV3-2) to TRBJ2-3, with no clear D. The germline CDR1 and CDR2 sequences are LGHDT and YNNKEL (reference sequence). Trimming shortened V by 4 bases and J by 1 base, and 9 bases separated the two germline ends. CDR3 length: 14 amino acids. CDR3 amino acids: CASSPTRGTDTQYF. The CDR3 coding sequence is TGTGCCAGCAGCCCTACTCGGGGCACAGATACGCAGTATTTT.

The CDR3 loop reads CASLDRARNQPQHF. The CDR3 DNA reads as TGTGCCAGCTTGGACAGGGCGCGCAATCAGCCCCAGCATTTT. V and J are TRBV19 and TRBJ1-5; the match to TRBD1 covers 8 bases. V trimming: 9 bases; J trimming: 2 bases; junction bases outside the gene matches: 6. Germline CDR1 reads LNHDA; CDR2 reads SQIVND (reference sequence). This CDR3 is 14 amino acids long.

This clone has a handful of counts. CDR3 sequence reads: CASSLAGGGPDYGYTF. DNA of the CDR3: TGTGCCAGCAGCTTGGCCGGGGGGGGACCAGACTATGGCTACACCTTC. The chain combines TRBV5-4 with TRBJ1-2; tentative D call: TRBD1 (5 bases). Germline-derived CDR1 and CDR2 are SGHNT and YYREEE (reference sequence). V gave up 0 bases and J gave up 3 bases, with 15 bases separating them. The length of the CDR3 is 16 residues.

The chain employs TRBV19 and TRBJ1-3, with D perhaps matching TRBD1 (6 bases). The germline gives CDR1 LNHDA, CDR2 SQIVND (reference sequence). V was pared by 1 base and J by 0 bases, with 10 bases between. The CDR3 is 16 amino acids. CDR3 in amino acids: CASSIAGQSSGNTIYF. The CDR3 DNA is TGTGCCAGTAGTATAGCTGGACAGAGCTCTGGAAACACCATATATTTT.

This clone was detected only once. This chain uses TRBV5-1 with TRBJ2-1; D is perhaps TRBD1 (6 bases). Germline CDR1 is SGHRS and CDR2 is YFSETQ. The CDR3 loop spans 12 amino acids. The ends were cut back, 6 bases at V and 6 bases at J, with 10 bases in the middle. CDR3 sequence: CASNKQGNEQFF. The CDR3 nucleotides read TGCGCCAGCAACAAACAGGGCAATGAGCAGTTCTTC. The whole variable domain, filled in from reference TRBV5-1 and TRBJ2-1, reads KAGVTQTPRYLIKTRGQQVTLSCSPISGHRSVSWYQQTPGQGLQFLFEYFSETQRNKGNFPGRFSGRQFSNSRSEMNVSTLELGDSALYLCASNKQGNEQFFGPGTRLTVL.

The chain couples TRBV5-1 to TRBJ2-1; TRBD2 matches at 13 bases. J lost 7 bases, V lost 7 bases, and 5 bases had no gene match. The germline CDR1 and CDR2 sequences are SGHRS and YFSETQ. This CDR3 has 14 amino acids. The CDR3 protein is CASGTSGGGNEQFF. CDR3 bases: TGCGCCAGCGGTACTAGCGGGGGGGGAAATGAGCAGTTCTTC.

This chain uses TRBV11-3 with TRBJ2-1; possible D gene TRBD2, 5 bases. From germline, CDR1 is SGHNT and CDR2 YENEEA. V lost 1 base and J lost 7, with 5 bases in between. This CDR3 comprises 12 residues. The CDR3 sequence is CASSLGTNEQFF. CDR3 in DNA: TGTGCCAGCAGCTTAGGGACTAATGAGCAGTTCTTC. The whole variable domain, filled in from reference TRBV11-3 and TRBJ2-1, reads EAGVVQSPRYKIIEKKQPVAFWCNPISGHNTLYWYLQNLGQGPELLIRYENEEAVDDSQLPKDRFSAERLKGVDSTLKIQPAELGDSAVYLCASSLGTNEQFFGPGTRLTVL.

The V gene is TRBV7-6, the J gene TRBJ2-3; TRBD2 agrees at 10 bases. The trim removed 7 bases at V and 3 bases at J, leaving 10 bases unmatched. This CDR3 has 16 residues. From germline, CDR1 is SGHVS and CDR2 FNYEAQ. CDR3: CASTAGAGGRTDTQYF. The CDR3 DNA sequence: TGTGCCAGCACCGCCGGAGCGGGGGGGCGGACAGATACGCAGTATTTT.

V and J are TRBV5-4 and TRBJ2-7; 9 bases line up with TRBD1. Trimming cost V 0 bases and J 0 bases; bases outside gene matches: 1. This CDR3 contains 15 residues. CDR1 is SGHNT and CDR2 is YYREEE in the germline V gene (reference sequence). The DNA of the CDR3 is TGTGCCAGCAGCTTGGAGACAGGGGGCTCCTACGAGCAGTACTTC. Encoded protein: CASSLETGGSYEQYF.

The chain couples TRBV28 to TRBJ1-2; D remains unclear. Germline V CDR1 and CDR2: MDHEN, SYDVKM. Between the trimmed V and J ends, which lost 3 bases and 2 bases, there was a span of 7 bases. This CDR3 spans 13 amino acids. The CDR3 here is CASSFSRNYGYTF. The DNA for the CDR3 is TGTGCCAGCAGTTTTAGCAGAAACTATGGCTACACCTTC.

The chain combines TRBV9 with TRBJ2-7, with a weak D call TRBD2 (5 bases). This CDR3 comprises 14 residues. V was clipped by 0 bases and J by 3 bases, with 10 bases between them. Germline V CDR1 and CDR2: SGDLS, YYNGEE. The CDR3: CASSVDSGNYEQYF. The CDR3 DNA is TGTGCCAGCAGCGTAGACAGCGGAAACTACGAGCAGTACTTC. Complete variable domain (other parts from reference TRBV9 and TRBJ2-7): DSGVTQTPKHLITATGQRVTLRCSPRSGDLSVYWYQQSLDQGLQFLIQYYNGEERAKGNILERFSAQQFPDLHSELNLSSLELGDSALYFCASSVDSGNYEQYFGPGTRLTVT.

This clone occurred once. This CDR3 is CASSINNEQFF. Written as DNA, the CDR3 is TGTGCCAGCAGCATCAACAATGAGCAGTTCTTC. J is TRBJ2-1 and V is TRBV7-3, with D unclear. CDR3 length: 11 amino acids. Deletions cut 5 bases from V and 5 bases from J, with 4 bases between. Germline V gene data show CDR1 as SGHTA and CDR2 as FQGTGA.

CDR3 DNA sequence: TGTGCCAGCAGCCAAGATTGGGAGGGGATGGCTTTCTTT. Translation: CASSQDWEGMAFF. This chain links TRBV14 with TRBJ1-1; TRBD1 is a possible D gene (5 bases). CDR3 length: 13 amino acids. Germline CDR1 reads SGHDN; CDR2 reads FVKESK. The V end was cut by 0 bases, the J end by 11 bases, with 13 bases between.